The 29 T cell receptor beta chains reported below all come from one sample, sequenced in a study of cytomegalovirus exposure and HLA in healthy donors. The PCR had 60 Vbeta and 13 Jbeta primers. Method: immunoSEQ multiplex PCR; TCRdb's copy keeps in-frame clones and lacks some. The table records roughly 160,000 clones, around 79% of them present only once. Specimen: PBMCs. The origin of the receptors is a man aged 35 to 55 in good health and CMV-seronegative.

This clone was found once. This rearrangement joins TRBV30 to TRBJ1-1; TRBD1 matches 7 bases. This CDR3 region has 15 residues. Germline V CDR1 and CDR2: GTSNPN, SVGIG (reference sequence). The V and J ends lost 2 bases and 8 bases, in that order; junction bases with no gene match: 14. CDR3 nucleotides: TGTGCCTGGAGTCCCGGACAGGCGTCCTCCACCGAAGCTTTCTTT. Protein: CAWSPGQASSTEAFF.

The rearrangement links TRBV11-3 to TRBJ2-2; D gene unclear. This CDR3 comprises 12 residues. Per the germline V gene, CDR1 is SGHNT and CDR2 is YENEEA. Trimming shortened V by 6 bases and J by 6 bases, and 8 bases separated the two germline ends. As DNA, the CDR3 is TGTGCCAGCAGTTCCCAGGCCGGGGAGCTGTTTTTT. Its protein product is CASSSQAGELFF.

The chain couples TRBV2 to TRBJ2-1; TRBD2 matches 9 bases. The CDR3 is 14 residues long. Germline V lookup: CDR1 SNHLY, CDR2 FYNNEI. V lost 8 bases, J lost 0 bases, and 2 bases stayed unmatched. CDR3 sequence (DNA): TGTGCCAGCTCGACTAGCGGCTCCTACAATGAGCAGTTCTTC. It translates to CASSTSGSYNEQFF.

This rearrangement joins TRBV11-2 to TRBJ2-3, with 7 bases identical to TRBD2. Germline CDR1 is SGHAT and CDR2 is FQNNGV. This CDR3 has 15 amino acids. V shed 0 bases and J 2 bases; nucleotides not matched to a gene: 2. The CDR3: CASSLDRGVTDTQYF. The CDR3, as DNA: TGTGCCAGCAGCTTAGATCGGGGGGTCACAGATACGCAGTATTTT.

The CDR3 region has the DNA TGTGCCAGCAGTGAACCTAGGGGGCCCGGACAAGAGACCCAGTACTTC. It encodes CASSEPRGPGQETQYF. The rearrangement joins TRBV2 to TRBJ2-5, with 7 nucleotides matching TRBD1. J gave up 2 bases and V 2 bases, and 8 bases lay outside the gene matches. The CDR3 loop spans 16 amino acids. Germline V lookup: CDR1 SNHLY, CDR2 FYNNEI.

The V gene is TRBV11-2, the J gene TRBJ2-1; 8 bases align to TRBD2. The length of the CDR3 is 15 residues. J gave up 7 bases and V 7 bases, and 12 bases lay outside the gene matches. Germline CDR1 is SGHAT and CDR2 is FQNNGV. The CDR3: CASTMGTSGLNEQFF. The CDR3 region has the DNA TGTGCCAGCACGATGGGTACTAGCGGATTGAATGAGCAGTTCTTC.

This clone occurred once. The chain combines TRBV4-2 with TRBJ2-7, with D unclear. This CDR3 is 11 amino acids long. Per germline, CDR1 LGHNA and CDR2 YNFKEQ. Deletions cut 4 bases from V and 3 bases from J, with 4 bases between. CDR3 sequence: CASSPGYEQYF. CDR3 nucleotides: TGTGCCAGCAGCCCGGGCTACGAGCAGTACTTC.

V is TRBV4-2 and J is TRBJ2-5; 14 nucleotides line up with TRBD2. V trimming: 1 base; J trimming: 2 bases; junction bases outside the gene matches: 0. Per germline, CDR1 LGHNA and CDR2 YNFKEQ. This CDR3 has 16 amino acids. DNA for the CDR3: TGTGCCAGCAGCCAAGGACTAGCGGGAGGGCAAGAGACCCAGTACTTC. This encodes CASSQGLAGGQETQYF.

The V and J genes are TRBV27 and TRBJ2-2; TRBD1 agrees at 9 bases. CDR1 MNHEY and CDR2 SMNVEV come from the germline V gene (reference sequence). V was pared by 6 bases and J by 7 bases, with 6 bases of the junction left unmatched. The CDR3 runs 14 residues. CDR3 loop: CASSYRGQHGELFF. CDR3 bases: TGTGCCAGCAGCTACAGGGGGCAGCACGGGGAGCTGTTTTTT.

The chain couples TRBV13 to TRBJ2-6; no firm D call. There are 16 residues in the CDR3. Looked up from germline, CDR1 is PRHDT and CDR2 is FYEKMQ (reference sequence). Trimming pared 0 bases from V and 2 bases from J, leaving 8 bases between. The CDR3 nucleotides read TGTGCCAGCAGCTTAGGCCTTGCGGCTGGGGCCAACGTCCTGACTTTC. Its translation is CASSLGLAAGANVLTF.

The rearrangement links TRBV7-6 to TRBJ2-7, with 9 positions matching TRBD1. CDR1 is SGHVS, CDR2 FNYEAQ, per germline. The CDR3 totals 15 residues. The ends lost 4 bases at V and 2 bases at J; junction bases unmatched: 6. This CDR3 is CASSSYRGRTYEQYF. CDR3 nucleotide sequence: TGTGCCAGCAGCTCTTACAGGGGGCGTACCTACGAGCAGTACTTC.

J is TRBJ2-2 and V is TRBV27; D may be TRBD2 (6 bases). From germline, CDR1 is MNHEY and CDR2 SMNVEV (reference sequence). The CDR3 loop spans 16 amino acids. V shed 5 bases and J shed 2 bases, with 15 bases lying between them. CDR3 sequence reads: CASSELGGVNTGELFF. As DNA, the CDR3 is TGTGCCAGCAGTGAGCTAGGAGGGGTAAACACCGGGGAGCTGTTTTTT.

This clone was seen once. The chain is built from TRBV5-4 and TRBJ2-1; 13 bases map to TRBD2. Germline CDR1 is SGHNT and CDR2 is YYREEE (reference sequence). The CDR3 spans 16 residues. Trimming cost V 4 bases and J 6 bases; bases outside gene matches: 7. The CDR3, as DNA: TGTGCCAGCAGCAGAAAAACTAGCGGGAGGGCCAATGAGCAGTTCTTC. It specifies CASSRKTSGRANEQFF.

This chain links TRBV27 with TRBJ2-2, with D possibly being TRBD1 (6 bases). In germline, CDR1 is MNHEY, CDR2 SMNVEV (reference sequence). Trimming removed 4 bases from V and 2 bases from J, with 11 bases in between. The CDR3 extends over 15 amino acids. The CDR3 reads CASSSSGTNTGELFF. The CDR3 nucleotides are TGTGCCAGCAGTTCCTCCGGGACAAACACCGGGGAGCTGTTTTTT.

The chain carries TRBV10-3 and TRBJ2-3; D might be TRBD2 (6 bases). Germline V lookup: CDR1 ENHRY, CDR2 SYGVKD. Trimming removed 7 bases at V and 0 bases at J, with 8 bases between. This CDR3 has 13 residues. The CDR3 protein is CAIKEGSTDTQYF. CDR3 nucleotide sequence: TGTGCCATCAAGGAGGGTAGCACAGATACGCAGTATTTT.

V usage is TRBV15 and J usage is TRBJ2-1, with D tentatively TRBD1 (7 bases). The germline V gene has CDR1 LNHNV and CDR2 YYDKDF (reference sequence). Trimming took 1 base from V and 1 from J, leaving 11 bases between them. The length of the CDR3 is 16 residues. CDR3 amino acids: CATSRGAGGSYNEQFF. In nucleotides, the CDR3 is TGTGCCACCAGCAGAGGAGCAGGGGGGTCCTACAATGAGCAGTTCTTC. The whole variable domain, remainder taken from reference TRBV15 and TRBJ2-1, is DAMVIQNPRYQVTQFGKPVTLSCSQTLNHNVMYWYQQKSSQAPKLLFHYYDKDFNNEADTPDNFQSRRPNTSFCFLDIRSPGLGDTAMYLCATSRGAGGSYNEQFFGPGTRLTVL.

CDR3 amino acids: CSVEGGTSGDYTDTQYF. Written as DNA, the CDR3 is TGCAGCGTTGAAGGAGGGACTAGCGGGGATTACACAGATACGCAGTATTTT. The V and J genes are TRBV29-1 and TRBJ2-3; 13 bases match TRBD2. This CDR3 has 17 amino acids. The V gene end was trimmed by 1 base and the J gene end by 2 bases; junction bases not matched to a gene: 6. Germline V gives CDR1 SQVTM, CDR2 ANQGSEA.

As regards this clone: The sample contains more than one DNA sequence encoding this CDR3. The V call is TRBV11-2, the J call TRBJ2-2; TRBD1 might be the D (6 bases). This CDR3 contains 15 residues. Germline CDR1 reads SGHAT; CDR2 reads FQNNGV. V gave up 1 base and J gave up 5 bases, with 11 bases separating them. The CDR3 DNA follows: TGTGCCAGCAGCTTAGTAGGGACACTAACCGGGGAGCTGTTTTTT. Its translation is CASSLVGTLTGELFF.

For this clone: The junction departs from germline at one end; a sequencing error may be responsible. This chain's CDR3 is CAISDGSSGANGLTF. CDR3 nucleotides: TGTGCCATCAGTGATGGTTCTTCTGGGGCCAACGGCCTGACTTTC. The chain carries TRBV10-3 and TRBJ2-6; the D gene is possibly TRBD1 (5 bases). Germline V gene lookup returns CDR1 ENHRY and CDR2 SYGVKD. The CDR3 consists of 15 residues.

The chain employs TRBV7-9 and TRBJ2-5; 9 nucleotides line up with TRBD1. The CDR3 spans 14 residues. CDR1 and CDR2 from the germline V gene are SEHNR and FQNEAQ (reference sequence). Trimming removed 6 bases from V and 4 bases from J; junction bases left unmatched: 6. The CDR3 coding sequence is TGTGCCAGCAGACAACAGGGGGCCGTAGAGACCCAGTACTTC. Translating it yields CASRQQGAVETQYF.

The chain carries TRBV30 and TRBJ2-5, with D tentatively TRBD1 (6 bases). Trimming cost V 0 bases and J 4 bases, with 6 bases left between them. The CDR3 consists of 12 residues. Per germline, CDR1 GTSNPN and CDR2 SVGIG (reference sequence). CDR3 nucleotides: TGTGCCTGGAGTGTACAGGGAGAGACCCAGTACTTC. Translation: CAWSVQGETQYF.

This clone has only one observation. V and J are TRBV7-2 and TRBJ2-2, with a weak D call TRBD2 (7 bases). The CDR3 consists of 15 residues. Germline V gene lookup returns CDR1 SGHTA and CDR2 FQGNSA. Trimming removed 8 bases from V and 6 bases from J, with 19 bases in between. In DNA, the CDR3 is TGTGCCAGCGGACAGCGGGGTGGCAGCGCCGGGGAGCTGTTTTTT. Translating it yields CASGQRGGSAGELFF.

The chain combines TRBV10-3 with TRBJ2-1; perhaps TRBD1 as D (7 bases). Germline lookup yields CDR1 ENHRY and CDR2 SYGVKD. The CDR3 spans 14 residues. Trimming took off 8 bases at V and 4 bases at J, with 15 bases between the two ends. CDR3 amino acids: CAIGSRGEYNEQFF. CDR3 DNA sequence: TGTGCCATCGGATCCAGGGGGGAGTACAATGAGCAGTTCTTC.

This sequence joins TRBV6-6 and TRBJ1-5, with D possibly being TRBD1 (5 bases). V was shortened by 7 bases and J by 6 bases, with 13 bases between the two germline ends. Germline CDR1 is MNHNY and CDR2 is SVGAGI (reference sequence). This CDR3 region has 13 residues. Here the CDR3 DNA reads TGTGCCAGCACCCAGTCGGGGGTTCAGCCCCAGCATTTT. Residues: CASTQSGVQPQHF.

The chain employs TRBV6-5 and TRBJ1-2; 10 positions agree with TRBD1. V lost 5 bases to trimming and J lost 7 bases; unmatched junction nucleotides: 4. CDR3 length: 13 residues. Germline V gives CDR1 MNHEY, CDR2 SVGAGI. The DNA of the CDR3 is TGTGCCAGCAGTCCGACAGGGGGCCTTGGCTACACCTTC. This encodes CASSPTGGLGYTF.

This chain joins TRBV5-1 and TRBJ2-1; 10 bases agree with TRBD1. Trimming took 3 bases from V and 5 from J; bases not matched to a gene: 5. This CDR3 is 15 amino acids long. CDR1 SGHRS and CDR2 YFSETQ come from the germline V gene. In DNA form, the CDR3 reads TGCGCCAGCAGCTCTGGACAGGGGGTCCACAATGAGCAGTTCTTC. This sequence encodes CASSSGQGVHNEQFF.

Worth noting for this clone: The sample carries other DNA sequences with the same CDR3. The gene calls are TRBV20-1 and TRBJ2-5; D is undetermined. V was trimmed by 3 bases and J by 2 bases, leaving 4 bases between them. CDR1 and CDR2 from the germline V gene are DFQATT and SNEGSKA (reference sequence). The CDR3 contains 11 residues. This chain's CDR3 is CSASGQETQYF. DNA for the CDR3: TGCAGTGCTAGCGGGCAAGAGACCCAGTACTTC.

As regards this clone: The junction shows a germline mismatch at one end, possibly a read error. The chain carries TRBV7-9 and TRBJ2-7; no firm D call. This CDR3 is 13 amino acids long. Germline V lookup: CDR1 SEHNR, CDR2 FQNEAQ (reference sequence). The CDR3 bases are TGTTCCAGCAGCTTAGTGACATCTTACGAGCAGTACTTC. Translated: CSSSLVTSYEQYF.

V is TRBV5-6 and J is TRBJ2-3; D may be TRBD2 (6 bases). The CDR3 sequence is 14 residues long. From germline, CDR1 is SGHDT and CDR2 YYEEEE. V shed 3 bases and J shed 10 bases, with 18 bases lying between them. CDR3 sequence (DNA): TGTGCCAGCAGCTCGCCACCCCTTTGGGAGGCGCAGTATTTT. This sequence encodes CASSSPPLWEAQYF.